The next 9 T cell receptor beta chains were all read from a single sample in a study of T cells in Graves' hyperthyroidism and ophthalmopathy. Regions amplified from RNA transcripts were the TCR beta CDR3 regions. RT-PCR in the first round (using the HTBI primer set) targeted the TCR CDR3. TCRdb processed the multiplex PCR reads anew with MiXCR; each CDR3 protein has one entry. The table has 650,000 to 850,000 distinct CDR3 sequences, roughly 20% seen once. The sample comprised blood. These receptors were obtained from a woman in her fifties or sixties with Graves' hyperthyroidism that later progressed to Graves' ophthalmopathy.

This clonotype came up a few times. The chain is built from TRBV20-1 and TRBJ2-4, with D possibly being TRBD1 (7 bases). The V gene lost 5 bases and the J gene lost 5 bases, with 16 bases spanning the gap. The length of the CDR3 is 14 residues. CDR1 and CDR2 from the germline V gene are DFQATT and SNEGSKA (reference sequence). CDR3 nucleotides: TGCAGTGCTCGTAAAGGGGGCGGGGAAAACATTCAGTACTTC. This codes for CSARKGGGENIQYF.

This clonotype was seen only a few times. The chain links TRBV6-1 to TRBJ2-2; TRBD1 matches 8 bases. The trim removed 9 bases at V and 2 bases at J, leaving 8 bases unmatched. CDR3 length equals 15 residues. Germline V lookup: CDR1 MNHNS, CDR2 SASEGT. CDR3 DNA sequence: TGTGCCAGTAGCAGGACAGGGATAAACACCGGGGAGCTGTTTTTT. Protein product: CASSRTGINTGELFF.

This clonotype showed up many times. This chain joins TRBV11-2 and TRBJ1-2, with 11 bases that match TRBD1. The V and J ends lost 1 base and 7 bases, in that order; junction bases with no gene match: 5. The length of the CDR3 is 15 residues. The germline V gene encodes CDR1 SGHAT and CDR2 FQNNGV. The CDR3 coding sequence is TGTGCCAGCAGCTTAGGCGGACAGGGGGCGGTTGGCTACACCTTC. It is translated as CASSLGGQGAVGYTF.

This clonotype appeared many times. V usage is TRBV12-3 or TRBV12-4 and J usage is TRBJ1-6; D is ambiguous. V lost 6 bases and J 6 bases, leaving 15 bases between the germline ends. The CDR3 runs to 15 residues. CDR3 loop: CASRLISSVNSPLHF. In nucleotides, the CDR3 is TGTGCCAGCAGACTAATCTCCTCAGTTAATTCACCCCTCCACTTT.

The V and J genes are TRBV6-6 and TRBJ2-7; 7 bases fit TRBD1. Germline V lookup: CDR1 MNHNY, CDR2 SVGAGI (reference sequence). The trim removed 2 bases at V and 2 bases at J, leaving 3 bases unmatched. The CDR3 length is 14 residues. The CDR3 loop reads CASSYITGAYEQYF. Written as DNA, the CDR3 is TGTGCCAGCAGTTACATTACAGGGGCCTACGAGCAGTACTTC.

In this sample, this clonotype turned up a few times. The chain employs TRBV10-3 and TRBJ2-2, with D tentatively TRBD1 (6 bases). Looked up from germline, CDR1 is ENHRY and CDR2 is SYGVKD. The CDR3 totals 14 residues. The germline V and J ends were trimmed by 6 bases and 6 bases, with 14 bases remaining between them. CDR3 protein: CAIRRTERAGELFF. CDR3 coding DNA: TGTGCCATCAGACGGACAGAACGGGCCGGGGAGCTGTTTTTT.

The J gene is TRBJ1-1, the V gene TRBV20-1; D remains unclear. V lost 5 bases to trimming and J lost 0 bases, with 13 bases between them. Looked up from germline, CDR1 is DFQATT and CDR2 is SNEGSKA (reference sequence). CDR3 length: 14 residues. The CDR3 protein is CSAGVTEMNTEAFF. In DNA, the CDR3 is TGCAGTGCTGGAGTGACGGAAATGAACACTGAAGCTTTCTTT.

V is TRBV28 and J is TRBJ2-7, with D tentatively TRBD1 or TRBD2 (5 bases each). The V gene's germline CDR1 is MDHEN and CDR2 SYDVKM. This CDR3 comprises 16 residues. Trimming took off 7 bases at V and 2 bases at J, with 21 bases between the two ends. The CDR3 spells CASTPPGAVQAYEQYF. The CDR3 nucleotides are TGTGCCAGCACTCCCCCCGGGGCGGTACAAGCCTACGAGCAGTACTTC.

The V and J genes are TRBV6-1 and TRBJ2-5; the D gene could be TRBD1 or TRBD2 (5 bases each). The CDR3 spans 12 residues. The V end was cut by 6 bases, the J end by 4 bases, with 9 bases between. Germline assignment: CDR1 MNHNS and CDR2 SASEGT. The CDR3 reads CASRGAGETQYF. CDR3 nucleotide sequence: TGTGCCAGCAGAGGGGCGGGAGAGACCCAGTACTTC.